The 25 T cell receptor beta chains in this list originate from one sample, sequenced in a study of graft-versus-host responses after intestinal transplantation. Time point in this sample: postoperative day 105 after intestinal transplantation (dayNNNN = postoperative day). Here immunoSEQ multiplex PCR was the method, and the copy in TCRdb shows in-frame clones only, minus some. The table shows 9,500 to 12,000 clones, with 91% occurring only once. The input for sequencing was PBMCs, taken 105 days after intestinal transplantation. Receptors were obtained from a human patient who received an intestinal transplant, so some T cells may come from the graft donor.

This sequence joins TRBV5-1 and TRBJ2-1, with a possible D match to TRBD1 (5 bases). CDR1 is SGHRS, CDR2 YFSETQ, per germline. Trimming stripped 1 base from V and 0 bases from J, with 20 bases between. This CDR3 is built from 19 residues. The CDR3 reads CASSLRSIQGKSSYNEQFF. The CDR3 region has the DNA TGCGCCAGCAGCTTGAGGAGTATTCAGGGAAAGAGCTCCTACAATGAGCAGTTCTTC.

This chain's CDR3 is CASSTTGLGRYNSPLHF. In DNA form, the CDR3 reads TGTGCCAGTAGTACCACAGGGCTAGGTCGGTATAATTCACCCCTCCACTTT. The chain couples TRBV19 to TRBJ1-6; perhaps TRBD1 as D (6 bases). V was cut by 4 bases and J by 4 bases, with 17 bases left in between. The V gene's germline CDR1 is LNHDA and CDR2 SQIVND (reference sequence). This CDR3 is built from 17 residues.

This chain uses TRBV5-4 with TRBJ2-7; 7 bases match TRBD1. V lost 2 bases and J lost 3; bases outside the gene matches: 11. The CDR3 sequence is 16 residues long. CDR1 and CDR2 from the germline V gene are SGHNT and YYREEE (reference sequence). CDR3 region: CASSFSPGQSFYEQYF. CDR3 bases: TGTGCCAGCAGCTTTTCTCCGGGACAGTCTTTCTACGAGCAGTACTTC.

The chain recombines TRBV19 with TRBJ2-3, with no clear D. Germline V gene data show CDR1 as LNHDA and CDR2 as SQIVND (reference sequence). Trimming took 9 bases from V and 3 from J, leaving 4 bases between them. This CDR3 spans 10 amino acids. CDR3 amino acids: CASLTDTQYF. In DNA form, the CDR3 reads TGTGCCAGCTTAACAGATACGCAGTATTTT.

This rearrangement joins TRBV7-9 to TRBJ2-7; possibly TRBD1 for D (5 bases). Per germline, CDR1 SEHNR and CDR2 FQNEAQ (reference sequence). Trimming removed 3 bases from V and 0 bases from J, with 15 bases in between. This CDR3 region has 16 residues. DNA for the CDR3: TGTGCCAGCAGCTTGAAAGGGGCTTTCCACTCCTACGAGCAGTACTTC. Its protein product is CASSLKGAFHSYEQYF.

This clone was recorded only once. V usage is TRBV7-2 and J usage is TRBJ1-1; possibly TRBD1 for D (5 bases). The CDR3 extends over 13 amino acids. CDR1 SGHTA and CDR2 FQGNSA come from the germline V gene. Between the trimmed V and J ends, which lost 5 bases and 4 bases, there was a span of 11 bases. The CDR3 nucleotides read TGTGCCAGCAGCCTTACCGGGGGCACTGAAGCTTTCTTT. Its protein product is CASSLTGGTEAFF.

This clone showed up just a few times. V is TRBV11-2 and J is TRBJ2-7, with TRBD1 matching over 9 bases. J lost 6 bases, V lost 1 base, and 13 bases had no gene match. CDR1 is SGHAT and CDR2 is FQNNGV in the germline V gene. There are 17 residues in the CDR3. CDR3 sequence reads: CASSLGRRDRAASEQYF. The CDR3 DNA follows: TGTGCCAGCAGCTTAGGCCGCCGGGACAGGGCAGCTTCCGAGCAGTACTTC.

Written as DNA, the CDR3 is TGTGCCAGCAGTCCTGGGGGGGCAGAGACCCAGTACTTC. Protein product: CASSPGGAETQYF. The chain couples TRBV6-5 to TRBJ2-5; TRBD2 might be the D (7 bases). The CDR3 runs to 13 residues. CDR1 is MNHEY, CDR2 SVGAGI, per germline. V was clipped by 5 bases and J by 4 bases, with 11 bases between them.

The genes are TRBV6-5 and TRBJ2-1; D may match TRBD1 or TRBD2 (5 bases each). CDR3 length: 11 residues. Trimming removed 6 bases from V and 12 bases from J, with 12 bases in between. Germline V gene lookup returns CDR1 MNHEY and CDR2 SVGAGI. The CDR3 spells CASSSRGWQFF. As DNA, the CDR3 is TGTGCCAGCAGCTCCCGGGGCTGGCAGTTCTTC.

V is TRBV12-5 and J is TRBJ2-6, with 8 nucleotides matching TRBD1. Germline values: CDR1 LGHNT, CDR2 FRNRAP. J lost 6 bases, V lost 6 bases, and 1 base had no gene match. CDR3 size: 13 residues. Here the CDR3 reads CASGDRAANVLTF. CDR3 in DNA: TGTGCTAGTGGGGACAGGGCGGCCAACGTCCTGACTTTC.

The chain combines TRBV11-1 with TRBJ2-2; 8 bases are shared with TRBD1. The J segment lost 1 base and the V segment lost 8 bases, leaving 12 bases of the junction unmatched. Looked up from germline, CDR1 is SGHAT and CDR2 is FQDESV (reference sequence). This CDR3 is 17 amino acids long. This CDR3 is CASSYQLDRGNTGELFF. Here the CDR3 DNA reads TGTGCCAGCTCTTATCAGCTTGACAGGGGGAACACCGGGGAGCTGTTTTTT.

The CDR3 nucleotides are TGTGCCAGCAGATGGGACAGCAATCAGCCCCAGCATTTT. Its protein is CASRWDSNQPQHF. The chain joins TRBV6-1 to TRBJ1-5; possibly TRBD1 for D (5 bases). This CDR3 region has 13 residues. Trimming stripped 6 bases from V and 1 base from J, with 7 bases between. Germline CDR1 is MNHNS and CDR2 is SASEGT.

The V call is TRBV2, the J call TRBJ1-2; TRBD1 aligns across 8 bases. The germline CDR1 and CDR2 sequences are SNHLY and FYNNEI. This CDR3 has 16 amino acids. V lost 2 bases, J lost 2 bases, and 7 bases stayed unmatched. The CDR3 spells CASSERTGYMNYGYTF. CDR3 sequence (DNA): TGTGCCAGCAGTGAACGGACAGGGTATATGAACTATGGCTACACCTTC.

This rearrangement joins TRBV6-1 to TRBJ1-6, with TRBD1 matching over 8 bases. Germline V gives CDR1 MNHNS, CDR2 SASEGT. The J segment lost 7 bases and the V segment lost 4 bases, leaving 3 bases of the junction unmatched. There are 14 residues in the CDR3. CDR3 DNA: TGTGCCAGCAGTGCCGGGACAGGCAATTCACCCCTCCACTTT. As protein: CASSAGTGNSPLHF.

The rearrangement uses TRBV6-5 and TRBJ1-2; D remains ambiguous. The CDR3 contains 13 residues. Trimming cost V 6 bases and J 5 bases, with 13 bases left between them. CDR1 MNHEY and CDR2 SVGAGI come from the germline V gene. CDR3 sequence: CASRSMVPYGYTF. In DNA, the CDR3 is TGTGCCAGCAGGTCCATGGTACCGTATGGCTACACCTTC.

The rearrangement joins TRBV7-9 to TRBJ2-7, with D perhaps matching TRBD1 or TRBD2 (7 bases each). V was clipped by 0 bases and J by 4 bases, with 13 bases between them. Germline lookup yields CDR1 SEHNR and CDR2 FQNEAQ (reference sequence). This CDR3 has 15 residues. The CDR3 sequence is CASSLAGGTVYEQYF. CDR3 nucleotide sequence: TGTGCCAGCAGCTTAGCCGGGGGGACAGTATACGAGCAGTACTTC.

The rearrangement links TRBV13 to TRBJ2-3, with TRBD2 identical over 14 bases. CDR1 is PRHDT, CDR2 FYEKMQ, per germline (reference sequence). The CDR3 is 20 residues long. The V segment lost 4 bases and the J segment 2 bases; nucleotides outside the gene matches: 14. CDR3 DNA sequence: TGTGCCAGCAGCTCAACAGCCGGGACTAGCGGGAGAGAAACCACAGATACGCAGTATTTT. This codes for CASSSTAGTSGRETTDTQYF.

The chain combines TRBV27 with TRBJ2-7; 7 bases line up with TRBD1. The CDR3 covers 13 residues. V dropped 4 bases and J dropped 2; count of bases not matched to a gene: 2. Germline loops: CDR1 MNHEY, CDR2 SMNVEV (reference sequence). CDR3 nucleotide sequence: TGTGCCAGCAGTTGGGGGACAGCCTACGAGCAGTACTTC. Translated, it gives CASSWGTAYEQYF.

The V gene is TRBV6-4, the J gene TRBJ2-1; TRBD2 matches 7 bases. The CDR3 runs to 12 residues. Germline CDR1 is MRHNA and CDR2 is SNTAGT. The V segment lost 2 bases and the J segment 13 bases; nucleotides outside the gene matches: 5. DNA of the CDR3: TGTGCCAGCAGTGACGGGGGGGTGGCACAGTTCTTC. Translated, it gives CASSDGGVAQFF.

This chain joins TRBV10-1 and TRBJ1-6, with 10 nucleotides matching TRBD1. Germline V gene sequence: CDR1 WNHNN, CDR2 SYGVQD (reference sequence). CDR3 length: 18 residues. V shed 3 bases and J 5 bases; nucleotides not matched to a gene: 10. In nucleotides, the CDR3 is TGCGCCAGCAGTGAACTATTGGGACAGGGGAGAGATAATTCACCCCTCCACTTT. Amino acids: CASSELLGQGRDNSPLHF.

The chain links TRBV9 to TRBJ2-2; D not resolved. The germline V gene encodes CDR1 SGDLS and CDR2 YYNGEE. The CDR3 has 14 residues. Trimming stripped 3 bases from V and 7 bases from J, with 13 bases between. CDR3 residues: CASSAVFESGELFF. CDR3 nucleotides: TGTGCCAGCAGCGCCGTTTTTGAGAGCGGGGAGCTGTTTTTT.

This clone was seen a few times. The chain carries TRBV10-3 and TRBJ2-5; 9 bases align to TRBD1. Germline CDR1 is ENHRY and CDR2 is SYGVKD. V was clipped by 10 bases and J by 5 bases; unmatched bases: 8. The CDR3 has 13 residues. The CDR3 is CARYRGQMETQYF. The CDR3 DNA reads TGTGCCAGGTACAGGGGGCAGATGGAGACCCAGTACTTC.

The J gene is TRBJ2-7, the V gene TRBV6-8; no definite D call. V was clipped by 6 bases and J by 3 bases, with 18 bases between them. Germline loops: CDR1 MNHGY, CDR2 SAAAGT. The CDR3 extends over 15 amino acids. Written as DNA, the CDR3 is TGTGCCAGCAGATACCTCTTAGACATCTACTACGAGCAGTACTTC. Translating it yields CASRYLLDIYYEQYF.

This chain links TRBV11-2 with TRBJ1-6, with TRBD1 as a possible D gene (5 bases). Trimming shortened V by 0 bases and J by 9 bases, and 15 bases separated the two germline ends. Germline V gene sequence: CDR1 SGHAT, CDR2 FQNNGV. The CDR3 contains 16 residues. The CDR3 reads CASSLDGIRGGSPLHF. The CDR3, as DNA: TGTGCCAGCAGCTTAGATGGGATTCGTGGGGGTTCACCCCTCCACTTT.

This sequence joins TRBV28 and TRBJ2-3, with 8 bases that match TRBD2. Germline lookup yields CDR1 MDHEN and CDR2 SYDVKM. Trimming cost V 5 bases and J 2 bases; bases outside gene matches: 15. The CDR3 is 18 residues long. The CDR3 bases are TGTGCCAGCAGTGGGTCCCAATTAGCGGGGTCCCTCACAGATACGCAGTATTTT. Its protein product is CASSGSQLAGSLTDTQYF.